Listed below are T cell receptor beta chains from one sample, sequenced in a study of T cells in Graves' hyperthyroidism and ophthalmopathy. TCRdb re-called the multiplex PCR reads through MiXCR, storing one row per CDR3 protein. The repertoire consists of 750,000 to 900,000 distinct CDR3 sequences, with 35% to 45% occurring once and the leading ten covering over 8%. Sequencing was performed on blood. These receptors were collected from a man aged 18 to 29 with Graves' hyperthyroidism. Both conserved end residues are part of each CDR3. Each record gives: clone size, J gene, V gene, D gene, CDR3 DNA, CDR3 protein. The D gene is left open where the match is weak. Size tells how often a clone was seen (once, few, many) or the class of an expanded clone, and some rows leave it out.

many	TRBJ1-1	TRBV9	NA	TGTGCCAGCAGCCGACTGGAGAACACTGAAGCTTTCTTT	CASSRLENTEAFF
NA	TRBJ1-5	TRBV25-1	TRBD1	TGTGCTAGGCGGGACAGGGGACAGCCCCAGCATTTT	CARRDRGQPQHF
many	TRBJ2-5	TRBV12-3/TRBV12-4	NA	TGTGCCAGCAGTTTAGGACATCCCGAGACCCAGTACTTC	CASSLGHPETQYF
many	TRBJ1-1	TRBV29-1	NA	TGCAGTGATGGGGGGGACACTGAAGCTTTCTTT	CSDGGDTEAFF
few	TRBJ2-7	TRBV20-1	NA	TGCAGTGCTGAGGGGACGGAACTCTACGAGCAGTACTTC	CSAEGTELYEQYF
NA	TRBJ1-4	TRBV29-1	NA	TGCAGCGTTAAGGACCGCGCTGAAAAACTGTTTTTT	CSVKDRAEKLFF
NA	TRBJ2-2	TRBV7-9	NA	TGTGCCAGCAGCTTCGGCCAGGGGAGGACCGGGGAGCTGTTTTTT	CASSFGQGRTGELFF
NA	TRBJ2-6	TRBV7-3	TRBD1	TGTGCCAGCAGCCATTCCGGGACAGACTCTGGGGCCAACGTCCTGACTTTC	CASSHSGTDSGANVLTF
NA	TRBJ1-5	TRBV20-1	NA	TGCAGTGCCCGGGGCCGGGGGGGCAATCAGCCCCAGCATTTT	CSARGRGGNQPQHF
NA	TRBJ2-5	TRBV7-3	NA	TGTGCCAGCAGCCTCCTCGAGAGGGGGACCCAGTACTTC	CASSLLERGTQYF
NA	TRBJ2-5	TRBV7-2	NA	TGTGCCAGCAGCTTAGAGATTAGCGGTGAGACCCAGTACTTC	CASSLEISGETQYF
many	TRBJ1-1	TRBV29-1	NA	TGCAGCGTTTCTCCCGCGACAGCGAACACTGAAGCTTTCTTT	CSVSPATANTEAFF
few	TRBJ1-2	TRBV6-1	TRBD1	TGTGCCAGCAGTGTGACAGGGGCGATTAACTATGGCTACACCTTC	CASSVTGAINYGYTF
NA	TRBJ1-2	TRBV10-2	TRBD1	TGCGCCAGCAGCCTACAGGGGGCGTCTAACTATGGCTACACCTTC	CASSLQGASNYGYTF
many	TRBJ1-1	TRBV25-1	TRBD1	TGTGCCAGCAGCCAGACAGGGAGGTACACTGAAGCTTTCTTT	CASSQTGRYTEAFF
many	TRBJ1-1	TRBV10-3	NA	TGTGCCACTACTGACACCGGGATAACCGTGAACACTGAAGCTTTCTTT	CATTDTGITVNTEAFF
NA	TRBJ2-2	TRBV6-5	NA	TGTGCCAGCACCAGGTTTGCCACCGGGGAGCTGTTTTTT	CASTRFATGELFF
few	TRBJ2-7	TRBV6-1	NA	TGTGCCAGCAGCCCGGCAGCCGAGCAGTACTTC	CASSPAAEQYF
NA	TRBJ2-7	TRBV7-9	NA	TGTGCCAGCAGCTTAGAAGGGGAATCCTACGAGCAGTACTTC	CASSLEGESYEQYF
few	TRBJ1-1	TRBV14	NA	TGTGCCAGCAGCCAATTCCATGGGGACACTGAAGCTTTCTTT	CASSQFHGDTEAFF
many	TRBJ1-4	TRBV9	NA	TGTGCCAGCAGCTCCCCGGGACGGGGTGAAAAACTGTTTTTT	CASSSPGRGEKLFF
once	TRBJ1-4	TRBV5-5	NA	TGTGCCAGCAGCTCAAGGGGGGGTAGCCGGGATGAAAAACTGTTTTTT	CASSSRGGSRDEKLFF
NA	TRBJ2-7	TRBV25-1	NA	TGTGCCTCTGCAAGCATCTACGAGCAGTACTTC	CASASIYEQYF
NA	TRBJ2-7	TRBV19	TRBD2	TGTGCCAGTAGCAATACAAGGACTAGCGGGAGGAACGAGCAGTACTTC	CASSNTRTSGRNEQYF
NA	TRBJ1-1	TRBV19	NA	TGTGCCAGTACCACTCAGAACCGGAACACTGAAGCTTTCTTT	CASTTQNRNTEAFF
many	TRBJ2-2	TRBV29-1	NA	TGCAGCGTTGAAGCCGTCACCGGGGAGCTGTTTTTT	CSVEAVTGELFF
NA	TRBJ2-6	TRBV29-1	NA	TGCAGCGTTGGGCAGTTTGGGGCCAACGTCCTGACTTTC	CSVGQFGANVLTF
NA	TRBJ1-2	TRBV7-2	NA	TGTGCCAGCAGCGTCGGGGACGGGCCTAGCTCTGGAAACACCTTC	CASSVGDGPSSGNTF
few	TRBJ1-1	TRBV4-1	NA	TGCGCCAGCAGCCAAGTTGAGACAATGAACACTGAAGCTTTCTTT	CASSQVETMNTEAFF
once	TRBJ2-7	TRBV7-9	NA	TGTGCCAGCAGCCCCCAAGGTGGCGGGTACACGGCCTACGAGCGGTACTTC	CASSPQGGGYTAYERYF
NA	TRBJ2-7	TRBV6-4	TRBD2	TGTGCCAGCAGACTAGCGGGGGCCGCGTCTCCCGAGCAGTACTTC	CASRLAGAASPEQYF
NA	TRBJ1-1	TRBV29-1	NA	TGCAGCGTTGGGCGGGGTAGGGCGAACACTGAAGCTTTCTTT	CSVGRGRANTEAFF
NA	TRBJ2-7	TRBV10-3	TRBD2	TGTGCCAGCAGTTGGAACGGGAGGGTGTCCTACGAGCAGTACTTC	CASSWNGRVSYEQYF
few	TRBJ1-6	TRBV9	TRBD1	TGTGCCAGCAGCGCCTCATCCGGGACAGGGGCTAATTCACCCCTCCACTTT	CASSASSGTGANSPLHF
many	TRBJ1-4	TRBV29-1	NA	TGCAGCGTTCCCCTGGGGGAAAAACTGTTTTTT	CSVPLGEKLFF
few	TRBJ1-4	TRBV9	TRBD1	TGTGCCAGCAGCGTATCGGGACAGAAGGGAGAAAAACTGTTTTTT	CASSVSGQKGEKLFF
few	TRBJ2-5	TRBV10-3	NA	TGTGCCAGCAGTTACTCGGGGACTCCCGAGACCCAGTACTTC	CASSYSGTPETQYF
NA	TRBJ1-3	TRBV9	NA	TGTGCCAGCAGCGTAGGCGAGGCAGGAAACACCATATATTTT	CASSVGEAGNTIYF
few	TRBJ1-6	TRBV5-6	NA	TGTGCCAGCAGCTTGGCCGGGCCCCCGGTCTTT	CASSLAGPPVF
few	TRBJ1-5	TRBV7-8	TRBD1	TGTGCCAGCAGCTCCTGGACAGGGGGTCAGCCCCAACATTTT	CASSSWTGGQPQHF
NA	TRBJ2-2	TRBV7-2	NA	TGTGCCAGCAGCGCCCGGACTGTGCGGAGGGGCGGGGAGCTGTTTTTT	CASSARTVRRGGELFF
NA	TRBJ1-2	TRBV2	NA	TGTGCCAGCAGCCCTCACTTGGGGACTGGGAACATAGACAGATACTATGGCTACACCTTC	CASSPHLGTGNIDRYYGYTF
NA	TRBJ2-2	TRBV2	TRBD2	TGTGCCAGCAGAGGCGTGGGACTAGCGGACAACACCGGGGAGCTGTTTTTT	CASRGVGLADNTGELFF
NA	TRBJ2-7	TRBV29-1	NA	TGCAGCGTTGAAGGGATAGCGAGATCCTACGAGCAGTACTTC	CSVEGIARSYEQYF
NA	TRBJ1-1	TRBV6-6	NA	TGTGCCAGTAGCCCCCCGGAGGCCGGCACTGAAGCTTTCTTT	CASSPPEAGTEAFF
NA	TRBJ1-1	TRBV12-3/TRBV12-4	TRBD1	TGTGCCAGCAGTCGGGACAGGCCGAACACTGAAGCTTTCTTT	CASSRDRPNTEAFF
few	TRBJ1-1	TRBV19	TRBD1	TGTGCCAGTTGGACAGGGGCGGGCACTGAAGCTTTCTTT	CASWTGAGTEAFF
many	TRBJ2-5	TRBV25-1	TRBD2	TGTGCCAGCCTCCGGGAGGGGCGCGGGGTTGGAGAGACCCAGTACTTC	CASLREGRGVGETQYF
NA	TRBJ2-7	TRBV5-1	NA	TGCGCCAGCAGCTTTGGCGGTAATCCCTCCTACGAGCAGTACTTC	CASSFGGNPSYEQYF
many	TRBJ1-5	TRBV7-6	NA	TGTGCCAGCAGCTTATCCGCCACAGGGAATCAGCCCCAGCATTTT	CASSLSATGNQPQHF
NA	TRBJ2-7	TRBV7-4	TRBD2	TGTGCCAGCAGCTTACGGGGCACGACTAGCGGGAGCCCCTACGAGCAGTACTTC	CASSLRGTTSGSPYEQYF
NA	TRBJ2-6	TRBV19	NA	TGTGCCAGTAGTATAAACACCAACACTGAAGCTTTC	CASSINTNTEAF
NA	TRBJ2-5	TRBV21-1	NA	TGTGCCAGCAGTTACCGGGAATTGGCCCAAGAGACCCAGTACTTC	CASSYRELAQETQYF
NA	TRBJ1-5	TRBV5-1	TRBD1	TGCGCCAGCAGCCCCGGACCGACAGGGTCGGGCAATCAGCCCCAGCATTTT	CASSPGPTGSGNQPQHF
many	TRBJ1-1	TRBV19	NA	TGTGCCAGTAGTATCCGCCTCACAGAGAACACTGAAGCTTTCTTT	CASSIRLTENTEAFF
NA	TRBJ2-2	TRBV6-5	NA	TGTGCCAGCAGTTACCGAGATATGAACACCGGGGAGCTGTTTTTT	CASSYRDMNTGELFF
many	TRBJ2-7	TRBV15	NA	TGTGCCACCAGCAGTCCCCAGGGACCCTACGAGCAGTACTTC	CATSSPQGPYEQYF